This TCR beta chain was profiled in a study of T cell responses to AZD1222 COVID-19 vaccine. Findings and limits, study-wide: Spike-specific TCR breadth and depth rose after two AZD1222 doses. Only 5 or 6 people who got AZD1222 tested seropositive at baseline. The peak T cell response came first, and repertoires were sampled only after it. Unmutated regions of variants are reportedly targeted by nearly half of spike-specific TCRs.

The method was immunoSEQ multiplex PCR; TCRdb's version includes in-frame clones alone and lacks a portion of them. The top ten hold less than 6.5% of the sample, which has about 160,000 clones, roughly 90% seen once. Points on this clone: Antigen unknown.

The sequence came from an adult in good health. The sample consisted of peripheral blood, taken on day 0 of AZD1222 vaccination.

The CDR3 DNA reads TGTGCCAGCAGTTTATCAGGGGGCCGGCAGGATCAGCCCCAGCATTTT. Amino acids: CASSLSGGRQDQPQHF. This chain connects TRBV6-5 to TRBJ1-5; 8 bases agree with TRBD1. V lost 4 bases, J lost 5 bases, and 10 bases stayed unmatched. This CDR3 region has 16 residues. CDR1 and CDR2 from the germline V gene are MNHEY and SVGAGI.